These T cell receptor beta chains were read from a single sample in a study of T-cell reconstitution after alpha-beta-depleted transplantation in children. From the PCR reads, TCRdb called clonotypes with MiXCR, one entry per CDR3 protein. The profile shows a few hundred thousand distinct CDR3 sequences, about 9.6% of them singletons. The starting material was PBMCs from the stem cell graft donor, obtained from the stem cell graft. The origin of the receptors is a human donor who donated a stem cell graft to a child with SCID. Each CDR3 is given with its conserved first and last residue. Each record gives: D gene, V gene, CDR3 length, clone size, J gene, CDR3 protein, CDR3 DNA. A D gene is named only where the DNA matches it firmly. Clone size is not always given. Where it is, it says once, few, many or a class for expanded clones.

d_call: -
v_call: TRBV7-6
cdr3_length: 14
clone_size: many
j_call: TRBJ1-1
cdr3_aa: CASSSQEMNTEAFF
cdr3_nt: TGTGCCAGCAGCTCCCAAGAAATGAACACTGAAGCTTTCTTT

d_call: TRBD2
v_call: TRBV18
cdr3_length: 16
clone_size: many
j_call: TRBJ2-2
cdr3_aa: CASSPRTSLDTGELFF
cdr3_nt: TGTGCCAGCTCACCAAGGACTAGCCTAGACACCGGGGAGCTGTTTTTT

d_call: -
v_call: TRBV5-1
cdr3_length: 14
clone_size: many
j_call: TRBJ1-6
cdr3_aa: CASSLAGADSPLHF
cdr3_nt: TGCGCCAGCAGCTTGGCCGGGGCGGATTCACCCCTCCACTTT

d_call: -
v_call: TRBV7-9
cdr3_length: 16
clone_size: -
j_call: TRBJ2-3
cdr3_aa: CASSLNQGTRTDTQYF
cdr3_nt: TGTGCCAGCAGCTTAAACCAGGGCACCCGCACAGATACGCAGTATTTT

d_call: -
v_call: TRBV20-1
cdr3_length: 13
clone_size: -
j_call: TRBJ1-4
cdr3_aa: CSARETTNEKLFF
cdr3_nt: TGCAGTGCTAGAGAGACGACTAATGAAAAACTGTTTTTT

d_call: -
v_call: TRBV29-1
cdr3_length: 13
clone_size: many
j_call: TRBJ1-1
cdr3_aa: CSVGSAGGTEAFF
cdr3_nt: TGCAGCGTTGGAAGCGCCGGGGGTACTGAAGCTTTCTTT

d_call: TRBD2
v_call: TRBV6-1
cdr3_length: 16
clone_size: -
j_call: TRBJ2-7
cdr3_aa: CASSMSGLGGGYEQYF
cdr3_nt: TGTGCCAGCAGTATGTCCGGGTTGGGGGGGGGCTACGAGCAGTACTTC

d_call: -
v_call: TRBV11-1
cdr3_length: 18
clone_size: -
j_call: TRBJ1-4
cdr3_aa: CASSLYGFFRAANEKLFF
cdr3_nt: TGTGCCAGCAGCTTGTACGGCTTCTTCAGGGCAGCTAATGAAAAACTGTTTTTT

d_call: -
v_call: TRBV5-1
cdr3_length: 11
clone_size: many
j_call: TRBJ1-1
cdr3_aa: CASSLSGEAFF
cdr3_nt: TGCGCCAGCAGCTTATCGGGTGAAGCTTTCTTT

d_call: TRBD2
v_call: TRBV27
cdr3_length: 15
clone_size: many
j_call: TRBJ2-7
cdr3_aa: CASLGVRGGRREQYF
cdr3_nt: TGTGCCTCATTGGGGGTGCGGGGGGGCCGGCGAGAGCAGTACTTC

d_call: TRBD1
v_call: TRBV5-1
cdr3_length: 17
clone_size: many
j_call: TRBJ2-2
cdr3_aa: CASSLRGQGAPTGELFF
cdr3_nt: TGCGCCAGCAGCCTTCGCGGACAGGGGGCGCCCACCGGGGAGCTGTTTTTT

d_call: TRBD1
v_call: TRBV12-3/TRBV12-4
cdr3_length: 15
clone_size: -
j_call: TRBJ1-2
cdr3_aa: CASSPHVDRGNGYTF
cdr3_nt: TGTGCCAGCAGCCCTCATGTCGACAGGGGTAATGGCTACACCTTC

d_call: -
v_call: TRBV5-1
cdr3_length: 15
clone_size: many
j_call: TRBJ2-2
cdr3_aa: CASSLRGEPAGELFF
cdr3_nt: TGCGCCAGCAGCTTGAGGGGGGAGCCTGCCGGGGAGCTGTTTTTT

d_call: TRBD1
v_call: TRBV6-5
cdr3_length: 15
clone_size: many
j_call: TRBJ1-2
cdr3_aa: CASSYGTAMGYGYTF
cdr3_nt: TGTGCCAGCAGTTATGGGACAGCGATGGGCTATGGCTACACCTTC

d_call: TRBD1
v_call: TRBV18
cdr3_length: 15
clone_size: -
j_call: TRBJ2-4
cdr3_aa: CASSPTPGQGNIQYF
cdr3_nt: TGTGCCAGCTCCCCAACTCCCGGACAGGGGAACATTCAGTACTTC

d_call: TRBD1
v_call: TRBV7-9
cdr3_length: 14
clone_size: -
j_call: TRBJ2-5
cdr3_aa: CASSLITGGETQYF
cdr3_nt: TGTGCCAGCAGCTTAATAACAGGGGGAGAGACCCAGTACTTC

d_call: -
v_call: TRBV7-9
cdr3_length: 16
clone_size: many
j_call: TRBJ1-6
cdr3_aa: CASSLDLNRARSPLHF
cdr3_nt: TGTGCCAGCAGCTTAGATCTGAACAGGGCCCGTTCACCCCTCCACTTT

d_call: -
v_call: TRBV4-2
cdr3_length: 15
clone_size: many
j_call: TRBJ2-7
cdr3_aa: CASSQDRGHSYEQYF
cdr3_nt: TGTGCCAGCAGCCAAGATAGGGGACACTCATACGAGCAGTACTTC

d_call: -
v_call: TRBV28
cdr3_length: 16
clone_size: few
j_call: TRBJ2-6
cdr3_aa: CASSHTKKLGANVLTF
cdr3_nt: TGTGCCAGCAGTCATACGAAGAAACTGGGGGCCAACGTCCTGACTTTC

d_call: -
v_call: TRBV5-5
cdr3_length: 14
clone_size: -
j_call: TRBJ2-1
cdr3_aa: CASSLEVGGNEQFF
cdr3_nt: TGTGCCAGCAGCTTGGAGGTAGGGGGGAATGAGCAGTTCTTC

d_call: TRBD1
v_call: TRBV15
cdr3_length: 16
clone_size: many
j_call: TRBJ1-5
cdr3_aa: CATTETGVGSNQPQHF
cdr3_nt: TGTGCCACCACCGAGACAGGGGTCGGGAGCAATCAGCCCCAGCATTTT

d_call: -
v_call: TRBV5-1
cdr3_length: 15
clone_size: many
j_call: TRBJ2-2
cdr3_aa: CASSLGASNTGELFF
cdr3_nt: TGCGCCAGCAGCTTGGGGGCGTCGAACACCGGGGAGCTGTTTTTT

d_call: TRBD1
v_call: TRBV5-1
cdr3_length: 14
clone_size: many
j_call: TRBJ1-2
cdr3_aa: CASSPRDSFYGYTF
cdr3_nt: TGCGCCAGCAGCCCGCGGGACAGCTTCTATGGCTACACCTTC

d_call: -
v_call: TRBV5-5
cdr3_length: 15
clone_size: many
j_call: TRBJ1-4
cdr3_aa: CASSLAGYGDEKLFF
cdr3_nt: TGTGCCAGCAGCTTGGCAGGGTACGGGGATGAAAAACTGTTTTTT

d_call: -
v_call: TRBV7-2
cdr3_length: 13
clone_size: many
j_call: TRBJ1-2
cdr3_aa: CASSFSVFYGYTF
cdr3_nt: TGTGCCAGCAGCTTTTCCGTTTTCTATGGCTACACCTTC

d_call: -
v_call: TRBV7-2
cdr3_length: 16
clone_size: many
j_call: TRBJ1-6
cdr3_aa: CASSYLRGGWNSPLHF
cdr3_nt: TGTGCCAGCAGCTACCTCCGTGGGGGGTGGAATTCACCCCTCCACTTT

d_call: -
v_call: TRBV7-2
cdr3_length: 12
clone_size: many
j_call: TRBJ1-2
cdr3_aa: CASSDTVYGYTF
cdr3_nt: TGTGCCAGCAGCGATACAGTCTATGGCTACACCTTC

d_call: -
v_call: TRBV20-1
cdr3_length: 15
clone_size: many
j_call: TRBJ2-3
cdr3_aa: CSAGRGRTVTDTQYF
cdr3_nt: TGCAGTGCTGGACGCGGTCGGACGGTCACAGATACGCAGTATTTT

d_call: TRBD1
v_call: TRBV12-3/TRBV12-4
cdr3_length: 16
clone_size: many
j_call: TRBJ1-2
cdr3_aa: CASSLGTGHGNYGYTF
cdr3_nt: TGTGCCAGCAGCCTCGGGACAGGGCACGGGAACTATGGCTACACCTTC

d_call: TRBD2
v_call: TRBV7-6
cdr3_length: 18
clone_size: many
j_call: TRBJ2-2
cdr3_aa: CASKSGTSGAANTGELFF
cdr3_nt: TGTGCCAGCAAGTCCGGGACTAGCGGGGCTGCGAACACCGGGGAGCTGTTTTTT

d_call: -
v_call: TRBV6-2/TRBV6-3
cdr3_length: 13
clone_size: many
j_call: TRBJ1-5
cdr3_aa: CASSYTGNQPQHF
cdr3_nt: TGTGCCAGCAGTTACACTGGAAATCAGCCCCAGCATTTT

d_call: TRBD1
v_call: TRBV5-5
cdr3_length: 17
clone_size: many
j_call: TRBJ2-7
cdr3_aa: CASSPTLRDRSLKEQYF
cdr3_nt: TGTGCCAGCAGCCCAACACTCCGGGACAGGTCTCTTAAAGAGCAGTACTTC

d_call: -
v_call: TRBV7-3
cdr3_length: 14
clone_size: many
j_call: TRBJ2-3
cdr3_aa: CASSLDRRPSTQYF
cdr3_nt: TGTGCCAGCAGCTTAGACCGGCGGCCCTCCACGCAGTATTTT

d_call: TRBD1
v_call: TRBV5-5
cdr3_length: 16
clone_size: many
j_call: TRBJ2-7
cdr3_aa: CASSLEGQGADYEQYF
cdr3_nt: TGTGCCAGCAGCTTGGAAGGACAGGGTGCCGACTACGAGCAGTACTTC

d_call: -
v_call: TRBV6-2/TRBV6-3
cdr3_length: 16
clone_size: many
j_call: TRBJ2-2
cdr3_aa: CASSYGLVWGSGELFF
cdr3_nt: TGTGCCAGCAGTTACGGTCTCGTTTGGGGGAGCGGGGAGCTGTTTTTT

d_call: TRBD1
v_call: TRBV10-3
cdr3_length: 14
clone_size: many
j_call: TRBJ2-5
cdr3_aa: CATGQAAIQETQYF
cdr3_nt: TGTGCCACCGGACAGGCGGCCATCCAAGAGACCCAGTACTTC

d_call: -
v_call: TRBV30
cdr3_length: 13
clone_size: -
j_call: TRBJ2-7
cdr3_aa: CAWSAVSLDEQYF
cdr3_nt: TGTGCCTGGAGTGCAGTGTCGTTGGACGAGCAGTACTTC

d_call: -
v_call: TRBV6-2/TRBV6-3
cdr3_length: 16
clone_size: many
j_call: TRBJ1-5
cdr3_aa: CASSYGATYSNQPQHF
cdr3_nt: TGTGCCAGCAGTTACGGGGCAACTTATAGCAATCAGCCCCAGCATTTT

d_call: -
v_call: TRBV5-5
cdr3_length: 17
clone_size: many
j_call: TRBJ2-7
cdr3_aa: CASSLFGSGVISYEQYF
cdr3_nt: TGTGCCAGCAGCTTGTTTGGTAGCGGCGTGATATCCTACGAGCAGTACTTC

d_call: -
v_call: TRBV3-1
cdr3_length: 16
clone_size: many
j_call: TRBJ1-4
cdr3_aa: CASSPRNRATNEKLFF
cdr3_nt: TGTGCCAGCAGCCCTCGGAACAGAGCAACTAATGAAAAACTGTTTTTT

d_call: TRBD2
v_call: TRBV5-1
cdr3_length: 17
clone_size: many
j_call: TRBJ2-3
cdr3_aa: CASSPGTSGVYTDTQYF
cdr3_nt: TGCGCCAGCAGCCCTGGGACTAGCGGGGTGTACACAGATACGCAGTATTTT

d_call: -
v_call: TRBV20-1
cdr3_length: 14
clone_size: many
j_call: TRBJ2-3
cdr3_aa: CSARVLGSTDTQYF
cdr3_nt: TGCAGTGCTAGAGTTCTGGGAAGCACAGATACGCAGTATTTT

d_call: -
v_call: TRBV3-1
cdr3_length: 14
clone_size: few
j_call: TRBJ2-1
cdr3_aa: CASSQAGTPHEQFF
cdr3_nt: TGTGCCAGCAGCCAAGCTGGGACACCCCACGAGCAGTTCTTC

d_call: TRBD1
v_call: TRBV5-1
cdr3_length: 16
clone_size: few
j_call: TRBJ1-6
cdr3_aa: CASSLAQGAGNSPLHF
cdr3_nt: TGCGCCAGCAGCTTGGCCCAGGGGGCCGGGAATTCACCCCTCCACTTT

d_call: -
v_call: TRBV12-3/TRBV12-4
cdr3_length: 16
clone_size: many
j_call: TRBJ2-5
cdr3_aa: CASSSSGQSKGETQYF
cdr3_nt: TGTGCCAGCAGTTCGTCCGGACAGTCAAAGGGGGAGACCCAGTACTTC

d_call: TRBD1
v_call: TRBV25-1
cdr3_length: 15
clone_size: many
j_call: TRBJ2-3
cdr3_aa: CASQWGQGVTDTQYF
cdr3_nt: TGTGCCAGCCAATGGGGACAGGGGGTCACAGATACGCAGTATTTT

d_call: -
v_call: TRBV7-2
cdr3_length: 15
clone_size: many
j_call: TRBJ2-3
cdr3_aa: CASSSPPGRTDTQYF
cdr3_nt: TGTGCCAGCAGCTCCCCCCCGGGGCGTACAGATACGCAGTATTTT

d_call: TRBD1
v_call: TRBV4-1
cdr3_length: 19
clone_size: many
j_call: TRBJ1-1
cdr3_aa: CASSQPWTGVRHRRTEAFF
cdr3_nt: TGCGCCAGCAGCCAACCATGGACAGGGGTACGGCATCGTCGGACTGAAGCTTTCTTT

d_call: TRBD1
v_call: TRBV6-1
cdr3_length: 14
clone_size: many
j_call: TRBJ2-1
cdr3_aa: CASSRDRGGYEQFF
cdr3_nt: TGTGCCAGCAGTCGGGACAGGGGTGGCTATGAGCAGTTCTTC

d_call: -
v_call: TRBV5-1
cdr3_length: 13
clone_size: many
j_call: TRBJ1-2
cdr3_aa: CASSLGQIYGYTF
cdr3_nt: TGCGCCAGCAGCTTGGGCCAGATCTATGGCTACACCTTC

d_call: TRBD2
v_call: TRBV4-3
cdr3_length: 17
clone_size: few
j_call: TRBJ2-2
cdr3_aa: CASSHGLSGGNTGELFF
cdr3_nt: TGCGCCAGCAGCCACGGGCTAAGCGGGGGGAACACCGGGGAGCTGTTTTTT

d_call: -
v_call: TRBV12-3/TRBV12-4
cdr3_length: 15
clone_size: few
j_call: TRBJ1-1
cdr3_aa: CASSSRDGLNTEAFF
cdr3_nt: TGTGCCAGCAGTTCCCGGGACGGTTTGAACACTGAAGCTTTCTTT

d_call: TRBD1
v_call: TRBV18
cdr3_length: 15
clone_size: many
j_call: TRBJ1-1
cdr3_aa: CASSPLQGTGTEAFF
cdr3_nt: TGTGCCAGCTCACCACTTCAAGGGACAGGGACTGAAGCTTTCTTT

d_call: -
v_call: TRBV7-2
cdr3_length: 11
clone_size: many
j_call: TRBJ1-4
cdr3_aa: CASSSHEKLFF
cdr3_nt: TGTGCCAGCAGCTCTCATGAAAAACTGTTTTTT